These 17 T cell receptor beta chains share one sample of origin, sequenced in a study of T cell responses to AZD1222 COVID-19 vaccine. Sequencing was performed with immunoSEQ multiplex PCR; in TCRdb, only in-frame clones are kept and a portion is missing. The repertoire holds 50,000 to 65,000 clones, 87% seen once, with approximately 2.4% in the top ten. Sequences were derived from peripheral blood, sampled 28 days after the second AZD1222 dose. All receptors derive from an adult who received the AZD1222 COVID-19 vaccine.

The table lists this clone with a count of one. The chain uses TRBV30 and TRBJ1-1, with D maybe TRBD1 (5 bases). The CDR3 length is 14 residues. The V and J ends lost 5 bases and 1 base respectively, with 14 bases between them. Germline CDR1 and CDR2: GTSNPN and SVGIG (reference sequence). As DNA, the CDR3 is TGTGCCTGGGACGAAAGGGGAGCGAACACTGAAGCTTTCTTT. Protein: CAWDERGANTEAFF.

As for this clone: Different DNA sequences within this sample yield the same CDR3. This CDR3 is CASSATGLNTEAFF. CDR3 in DNA: TGTGCCAGCAGCGCGACAGGGTTGAACACTGAAGCTTTCTTT. The rearrangement uses TRBV9 and TRBJ1-1; 7 nucleotides agree with TRBD1. Trimming removed 3 bases from V and 0 bases from J; junction bases left unmatched: 2. The CDR3 has 14 residues. Germline CDR1 and CDR2: SGDLS and YYNGEE.

V is TRBV19 and J is TRBJ1-2; no clear D. The CDR3 contains 14 residues. V was clipped by 6 bases and J by 8 bases, with 19 bases between them. Germline CDR1 reads LNHDA; CDR2 reads SQIVND (reference sequence). CDR3 sequence (DNA): TGTGCCAGTAGGCCCCTGGCGGCTGTGGGGGGCTACACCTTC. Protein sequence: CASRPLAAVGGYTF.

This chain connects TRBV19 to TRBJ1-1; 9 bases agree with TRBD1. The germline V gene has CDR1 LNHDA and CDR2 SQIVND (reference sequence). V was pared by 8 bases and J by 8 bases, with 6 bases of the junction left unmatched. The CDR3 spans 12 residues. In DNA form, the CDR3 reads TGTGCCAGTGCAAACAGGGGGCTGGAAGCTTTCTTT. Protein product: CASANRGLEAFF.

The chain uses TRBV7-9 and TRBJ2-2, with a possible D match to TRBD1 (7 bases). CDR1 and CDR2 from the germline V gene are SEHNR and FQNEAQ (reference sequence). The V gene lost 2 bases and the J gene lost 4 bases, with 11 bases spanning the gap. The CDR3 covers 15 residues. For the CDR3, the DNA is TGTGCCAGCAGCTTACTTCAGGGGGGCACCGGGGAGCTGTTTTTT. Translating it yields CASSLLQGGTGELFF.

This chain links TRBV15 with TRBJ2-7, with D tentatively TRBD1 or TRBD2 (5 bases each). Germline loops: CDR1 LNHNV, CDR2 YYDKDF (reference sequence). The germline V and J ends were trimmed by 6 bases and 1 base, with 10 bases remaining between them. The CDR3 length is 13 residues. CDR3 sequence reads: CATRRDGSYEQYF. CDR3 nucleotide sequence: TGTGCCACCAGACGGGACGGGTCCTACGAGCAGTACTTC.

V usage is TRBV19 and J usage is TRBJ1-1; 7 bases are shared with TRBD1. This CDR3 is 15 amino acids long. Losses at the gene ends were 8 bases for V and 1 base for J; bases not matched to a gene: 10. Germline assignment: CDR1 LNHDA and CDR2 SQIVND (reference sequence). The CDR3 DNA follows: TGTGCCAGTGAGACGGGGCAGGGGGGGAACACTGAAGCTTTCTTT. Translation: CASETGQGGNTEAFF.

The V call is TRBV15, the J call TRBJ2-7; D is unclear. V lost 5 bases and J 4 bases, leaving 15 bases between the germline ends. The CDR3 consists of 14 residues. The germline V gene encodes CDR1 LNHNV and CDR2 YYDKDF (reference sequence). This chain's CDR3 is CATSARTKAYEQYF. CDR3 DNA sequence: TGTGCCACCAGCGCCAGGACGAAGGCATACGAGCAGTACTTC.

V usage is TRBV11-2 and J usage is TRBJ2-2, with a weak D call TRBD1 (6 bases). Germline V CDR1 and CDR2: SGHAT, FQNNGV. V shed 4 bases and J shed 7 bases, with 10 bases lying between them. The CDR3 has 13 residues. CDR3 bases: TGTGCCAGCAGCTCCAGACAGGTCGGGGAGCTGTTTTTT. Its protein product is CASSSRQVGELFF.

CDR3 coding DNA: TGTGCCAGTAGTATTCGTGGACCTCAAGAGACCCAGTACTTC. It yields the protein CASSIRGPQETQYF. This sequence joins TRBV19 and TRBJ2-5; D call uncertain. Germline-derived CDR1 and CDR2 are LNHDA and SQIVND (reference sequence). The CDR3 totals 14 residues. Trimming removed 3 bases from V and 2 bases from J, with 10 bases in between.

The chain joins TRBV6-1 to TRBJ1-3, with no clear D. This CDR3 has 10 amino acids. Looked up from germline, CDR1 is MNHNS and CDR2 is SASEGT. With 5 bases removed from V and 7 bases from J, the gap between germline ends came to 3 bases. The CDR3 DNA is TGTGCCAGCAGTCGGAACACCATATATTTT. Translation: CASSRNTIYF.

This chain connects TRBV28 to TRBJ2-7; the D is unclear. Germline assignment: CDR1 MDHEN and CDR2 SYDVKM. Trimming shortened V by 6 bases and J by 6 bases, and 15 bases separated the two germline ends. The CDR3 totals 13 residues. The DNA for the CDR3 is TGTGCCAGCAGCGCGGCTTCTTTTGGCGAGCAGTACTTC. Residues: CASSAASFGEQYF. Drawing the rest from reference TRBV28 and TRBJ2-7, the complete variable domain is DVKVTQSSRYLVKRTGEKVFLECVQDMDHENMFWYRQDPGLGLRLIYFSYDVKMKEKGDIPEGYSVSREKKERFSLILESASTNQTSMYLCASSAASFGEQYFGPGTRLTVT.

The chain combines TRBV5-4 with TRBJ2-7, with 12 bases that match TRBD2. The V gene end was trimmed by 0 bases and the J gene end by 7 bases; junction bases not matched to a gene: 2. The CDR3 is 14 residues long. The V gene's germline CDR1 is SGHNT and CDR2 YYREEE (reference sequence). CDR3 protein: CASSLGLAGAEQYF. CDR3 bases: TGTGCCAGCAGCTTGGGACTAGCGGGAGCTGAGCAGTACTTC.

The chain joins TRBV30 to TRBJ1-5, with D possibly being TRBD1 (5 bases). The V end was cut by 0 bases, the J end by 6 bases, with 18 bases between. CDR1 is GTSNPN and CDR2 is SVGIG in the germline V gene (reference sequence). CDR3 length: 16 residues. The CDR3 nucleotides are TGTGCCTGGAGTGTACGGGGCTCACGTTTGGCTCAGCCCCAGCATTTT. It codes for CAWSVRGSRLAQPQHF.

V gene TRBV19 combines with J gene TRBJ2-2, with D perhaps matching TRBD1 (5 bases). Germline loops: CDR1 LNHDA, CDR2 SQIVND (reference sequence). The V and J ends lost 6 bases and 0 bases respectively, with 14 bases between them. The CDR3 has 16 amino acids. Here the CDR3 reads CASRPWGGTNTGELFF. CDR3 DNA sequence: TGTGCCAGTAGGCCCTGGGGCGGAACGAACACCGGGGAGCTGTTTTTT.

The CDR3, as DNA: TGTGCCAGCAGTTTCCGGGGGAGAGCAGATACGCAGTATTTT. Amino acids: CASSFRGRADTQYF. The chain joins TRBV6-5 to TRBJ2-3; tentatively, D is TRBD2 (6 bases). The CDR3 is 14 amino acids. The V gene's germline CDR1 is MNHEY and CDR2 SVGAGI. Between the trimmed V and J ends, which lost 4 bases and 4 bases, there was a span of 12 bases.

This sequence joins TRBV12-3 or TRBV12-4 and TRBJ1-1; D is ambiguous. The CDR3 spans 13 residues. Trimming took 5 bases from V and 4 from J, leaving 11 bases between them. The CDR3 reads CASSVHQSTEAFF. Written as DNA, the CDR3 is TGTGCCAGCAGTGTACACCAGTCCACTGAAGCTTTCTTT.